The 22 T cell receptor beta chains below come from one sample, sequenced in a study of blood T cell repertoires in COVID-19. The table came from immunoSEQ multiplex PCR; TCRdb's copy has only in-frame clones and leaves some out. Of approximately 210,000 clones in the sample, 65% to 90% are singletons; the top ten hold 4.5% to 5.5%. The source material was peripheral blood. These receptors were obtained from a human donor in a cohort sampled during active COVID-19.

The rearrangement links TRBV5-1 to TRBJ2-3, with D possibly TRBD2 on 5 matching bases. Germline V gene data show CDR1 as SGHRS and CDR2 as YFSETQ. V gave up 4 bases and J gave up 6 bases, with 18 bases separating them. The CDR3 totals 15 residues. CDR3 nucleotides: TGCGCCAGCAGCCGAGCGGCCCCCAGCTGGGATACGCAGTATTTT. It yields the protein CASSRAAPSWDTQYF. Complete variable domain (other parts from reference TRBV5-1 and TRBJ2-3): KAGVTQTPRYLIKTRGQQVTLSCSPISGHRSVSWYQQTPGQGLQFLFEYFSETQRNKGNFPGRFSGRQFSNSRSEMNVSTLELGDSALYLCASSRAAPSWDTQYFGPGTRLTVL.

This chain connects TRBV10-3 to TRBJ2-3; no definite D call. This CDR3 contains 14 residues. Trimming stripped 1 base from V and 3 bases from J, with 8 bases between. The germline gives CDR1 ENHRY, CDR2 SYGVKD. CDR3 nucleotides: TGTGCCATCAGTGAGTTCGCTCTAACAGATACGCAGTATTTT. It encodes CAISEFALTDTQYF.

This rearrangement joins TRBV4-3 to TRBJ2-3; 7 bases are shared with TRBD2. This CDR3 is built from 15 residues. V dropped 3 bases and J dropped 4; count of bases not matched to a gene: 7. Germline V gives CDR1 LGHNA, CDR2 YSLEER. The CDR3 region is CASSQSRLAPDTQYF. For the CDR3, the DNA is TGCGCCAGCAGCCAGAGTCGACTAGCCCCAGATACGCAGTATTTT.

This chain connects TRBV27 to TRBJ1-5; D remains unclear. The CDR3 length is 16 residues. Trimming pared 0 bases from V and 2 bases from J, leaving 11 bases between. Germline-derived CDR1 and CDR2 are MNHEY and SMNVEV (reference sequence). The CDR3 protein is CASSLSKRVGNQPQHF. The CDR3 bases are TGTGCCAGCAGTTTATCGAAGAGGGTAGGCAATCAGCCCCAGCATTTT.

This sequence joins TRBV24-1 and TRBJ2-3; TRBD1 might be the D (5 bases). The CDR3 sequence is 16 residues long. The V gene's germline CDR1 is KGHDR and CDR2 SFDVKD. Trimming removed 2 bases from V and 0 bases from J, with 11 bases in between. In DNA, the CDR3 is TGTGCCACCAGTGATTCCCGGACAACTAGCACAGATACGCAGTATTTT. Protein sequence: CATSDSRTTSTDTQYF.

This chain connects TRBV28 to TRBJ2-7; 8 bases align to TRBD1. Germline CDR1 is MDHEN and CDR2 is SYDVKM. The V gene end was trimmed by 5 bases and the J gene end by 2 bases; junction bases not matched to a gene: 8. The CDR3 consists of 15 residues. CDR3 amino acids: CASSILGQVAYEQYF. The CDR3 DNA sequence: TGTGCCAGCAGTATACTGGGACAGGTGGCCTACGAGCAGTACTTC.

As regards this clone: This sequence may be a read error, since a much larger clone differs from it by one base. The CDR3 DNA reads TGTGCCAGCAGTGAACAGGGGAACCATGGCTACACCTTC. Translated: CASSEQGNHGYTF. V is TRBV6-4 and J is TRBJ1-2; 7 nucleotides match TRBD1. Germline CDR1 is MRHNA and CDR2 is SNTAGT. With V trimmed by 3 bases and J by 6 bases, 4 bases remained unmatched. The CDR3 is made up of 13 amino acids.

CDR3 nucleotide sequence: TGTGCCAGCAGCCGCCCCGGGGGTAGCGGGAGCTACGAGCAGTACTTC. Its translation: CASSRPGGSGSYEQYF. The J gene is TRBJ2-7, the V gene TRBV5-4, with 9 bases fitting TRBD2. CDR1 is SGHNT and CDR2 is YYREEE in the germline V gene (reference sequence). This CDR3 contains 16 residues. The V segment lost 4 bases and the J segment 3 bases; nucleotides outside the gene matches: 11.

This rearrangement joins TRBV28 to TRBJ2-7, with TRBD2 matching 10 bases. V gave up 5 bases and J gave up 4 bases; unmatched junction bases: 5. Germline V gene data show CDR1 as MDHEN and CDR2 as SYDVKM. The CDR3 sequence is 14 residues long. DNA of the CDR3: TGTGCCAGCAGTCCCGGGACTAGCGTATACGAGCAGTACTTC. Residues: CASSPGTSVYEQYF.

J is TRBJ1-2 and V is TRBV5-6, with 7 bases matching TRBD1. With 0 bases clipped from V and 7 bases from J, the junction kept 6 bases outside the gene matches. CDR1 is SGHDT, CDR2 YYEEEE, per germline. CDR3 length equals 14 residues. The CDR3 DNA reads TGTGCCAGCAGCTTGGGGGACAGTCGTCTTGGCTACACCTTC. Amino acid sequence: CASSLGDSRLGYTF.

This chain links TRBV19 with TRBJ1-1, with TRBD1 matching over 7 bases. The CDR3 extends over 13 amino acids. After removal of 3 bases from V and 11 bases from J, the junction contained 9 bases not matched to a gene. Per the germline V gene, CDR1 is LNHDA and CDR2 is SQIVND (reference sequence). The CDR3 protein is CASSIQTGSDAFF. CDR3 nucleotide sequence: TGTGCCAGTAGTATTCAGACAGGGTCCGACGCTTTCTTT.

The J gene is TRBJ2-3, the V gene TRBV7-9, with D possibly TRBD2 on 5 matching bases. CDR3 size: 12 residues. Trimming cost V 5 bases and J 4 bases, with 7 bases left between them. Germline V gene lookup returns CDR1 SEHNR and CDR2 FQNEAQ (reference sequence). The CDR3 nucleotides read TGTGCCAGCAGCATACTAGCAGATACGCAGTATTTT. Its protein product is CASSILADTQYF. The whole variable domain, remainder taken from reference TRBV7-9 and TRBJ2-3, is DTGVSQNPRHKITKRGQNVTFRCDPISEHNRLYWYRQTLGQGPEFLTYFQNEAQLEKSRLLSDRFSAERPKGSFSTLEIQRTEQGDSAMYLCASSILADTQYFGPGTRLTVL.

This clone has only one observation. This chain joins TRBV19 and TRBJ2-5; 9 positions agree with TRBD2. J lost 4 bases, V lost 3 bases, and 9 bases had no gene match. CDR1 and CDR2 (germline): LNHDA, SQIVND (reference sequence). The CDR3 is made up of 16 amino acids. The CDR3 nucleotides read TGTGCCAGTAGTATCGGGGTAGCGGGAGTAGGAGAGACCCAGTACTTC. Protein: CASSIGVAGVGETQYF. The full variable domain, with the rest looked up from reference TRBV19 and TRBJ2-5, is DGGITQSPKYLFRKEGQNVTLSCEQNLNHDAMYWYRQDPGQGLRLIYYSQIVNDFQKGDIAEGYSVSREKKESFPLTVTSAQKNPTAFYLCASSIGVAGVGETQYFGPGTRLLVL.

This clone was counted a few times. This chain uses TRBV2 with TRBJ1-5, with 10 bases aligning to TRBD1. There are 15 residues in the CDR3. In germline, CDR1 is SNHLY, CDR2 FYNNEI. Unmatched junction bases numbered 7, after V lost 6 bases and J lost 5 bases. The CDR3 sequence: CASRDWTGGDQPQHF. The CDR3 DNA reads TGTGCCAGCAGGGACTGGACAGGGGGTGATCAGCCCCAGCATTTT. The full variable domain, rest sourced from reference TRBV2 and TRBJ1-5, is EPEVTQTPSHQVTQMGQEVILRCVPISNHLYFYWYRQILGQKVEFLVSFYNNEISEKSEIFDDQFSVERPDGSNFTLKIRSTKLEDSAMYFCASRDWTGGDQPQHFGDGTRLSIL.

The chain links TRBV28 to TRBJ1-1; a weak D match, TRBD1 (5 bases). Germline lookup yields CDR1 MDHEN and CDR2 SYDVKM. Trimming removed 0 bases at V and 5 bases at J, with 22 bases between. CDR3 length: 18 residues. The CDR3 sequence is CASSLWGASGDVRTEAFF. CDR3 DNA sequence: TGTGCCAGCAGTTTATGGGGCGCGTCGGGGGATGTGCGAACTGAAGCTTTCTTT.

The genes are TRBV6-5 and TRBJ2-1; 7 nucleotides agree with TRBD2. The V gene end was trimmed by 8 bases and the J gene end by 2 bases; junction bases not matched to a gene: 6. Germline CDR1 is MNHEY and CDR2 is SVGAGI. The CDR3 runs 14 residues. The CDR3 sequence: CASSPRGAYNEQFF. As DNA, the CDR3 is TGTGCCAGCTCCCCCCGGGGGGCCTACAATGAGCAGTTCTTC.

The chain recombines TRBV29-1 with TRBJ2-5; 10 bases map to TRBD2. CDR3 length: 15 amino acids. CDR1 is SQVTM and CDR2 is ANQGSEA in the germline V gene. Trimming at V came to 4 bases and at J to 2 bases, leaving 7 bases not matched to a gene. CDR3 nucleotide sequence: TGCAGCGTTGCATGGGCTAGCGGGAGACAAGAGACCCAGTACTTC. It specifies CSVAWASGRQETQYF.

This sequence joins TRBV19 and TRBJ1-2, with TRBD1 matching 7 bases. With V trimmed by 0 bases and J by 5 bases, 6 bases remained unmatched. CDR1 is LNHDA and CDR2 is SQIVND in the germline V gene (reference sequence). The length of the CDR3 is 15 residues. The CDR3 region has the DNA TGTGCCAGTAGTATAGATGGTGGGACAGATTATGGCTACACCTTC. Protein sequence: CASSIDGGTDYGYTF.

The chain uses TRBV4-3 and TRBJ1-2; 12 positions match TRBD1. The CDR3 length is 16 residues. The trim removed 1 base at V and 8 bases at J, leaving 8 bases unmatched. CDR1 and CDR2 from the germline V gene are LGHNA and YSLEER. This chain's CDR3 is CASSQGLWDRGQGYTF. CDR3 nucleotide sequence: TGCGCCAGCAGCCAAGGTCTTTGGGACAGGGGGCAAGGCTACACCTTC.

The rearrangement links TRBV24-1 to TRBJ1-1; possible D gene TRBD1, 6 bases. CDR3 size: 13 residues. V was pared by 10 bases and J by 1 base, with 12 bases between. Germline loops: CDR1 KGHDR, CDR2 SFDVKD. CDR3 region: CATSGHKNTEAFF. In DNA, the CDR3 is TGTGCCACTTCGGGACACAAGAACACTGAAGCTTTCTTT.

This chain uses TRBV1 with TRBJ1-4; the tabulated D call, TRBD1, remains unverified against the DNA. TRBV1 is tagged as a pseudogene. The CDR3 has 17 residues. The CDR3 DNA follows: TGCACCAGCAGCCAAGCCGGACAGGGGGTCGCTAATGAAAAACTGTTTTTT. It translates to CTSSQAGQGVANEKLFF.

This clone showed up just a few times. This chain joins TRBV11-1 and TRBJ2-3; weak D call: TRBD2 (6 bases). From germline, CDR1 is SGHAT and CDR2 FQDESV (reference sequence). This CDR3 has 13 amino acids. Trimming took off 5 bases at V and 7 bases at J, with 13 bases between the two ends. CDR3 loop: CASSTGTGHTQYF. The CDR3, as DNA: TGTGCCAGCAGCACCGGGACTGGCCATACGCAGTATTTT.